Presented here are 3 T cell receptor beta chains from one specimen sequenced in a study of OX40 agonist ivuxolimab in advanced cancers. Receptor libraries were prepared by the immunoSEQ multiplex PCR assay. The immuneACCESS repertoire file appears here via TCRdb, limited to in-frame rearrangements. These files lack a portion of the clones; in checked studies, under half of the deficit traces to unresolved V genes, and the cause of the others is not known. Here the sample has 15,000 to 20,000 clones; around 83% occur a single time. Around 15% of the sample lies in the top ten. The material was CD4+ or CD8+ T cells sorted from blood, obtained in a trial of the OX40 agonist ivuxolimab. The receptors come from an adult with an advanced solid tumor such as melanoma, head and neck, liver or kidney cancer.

The CDR3 nucleotides read TGTGCCTGGAGTGTACCCGGGCTAGCGGGAGCCAATACGCAGTATTTT. Protein product: CAWSVPGLAGANTQYF. The rearrangement uses TRBV30 and TRBJ2-3; 10 nucleotides match TRBD2. Germline values: CDR1 GTSNPN, CDR2 SVGIG (reference sequence). V dropped 0 bases and J dropped 7; count of bases not matched to a gene: 10. The CDR3 contains 16 residues.

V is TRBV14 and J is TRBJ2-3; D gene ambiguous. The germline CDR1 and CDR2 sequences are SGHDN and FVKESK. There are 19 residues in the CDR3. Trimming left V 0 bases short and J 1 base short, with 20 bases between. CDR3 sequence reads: CASSQDGLRWFQRTDTQYF. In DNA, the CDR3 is TGTGCCAGCAGCCAAGATGGTTTACGGTGGTTCCAGCGCACAGATACGCAGTATTTT.

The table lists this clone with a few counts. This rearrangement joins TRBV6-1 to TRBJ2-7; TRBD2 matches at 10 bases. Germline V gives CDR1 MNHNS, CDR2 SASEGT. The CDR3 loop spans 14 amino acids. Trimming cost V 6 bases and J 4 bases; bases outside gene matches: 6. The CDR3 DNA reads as TGTGCCAGCAGGCTAGCGGGAGCTTCGTACGAGCAGTACTTC. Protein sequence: CASRLAGASYEQYF.